One and the same sample provided the 18 T cell receptor beta chains below, sequenced in a study of blood T cell repertoires in COVID-19. The repertoire was sequenced with immunoSEQ multiplex PCR; TCRdb's copy has only in-frame clones and lacks some. Of roughly 330,000 clones listed, approximately 88% are singletons. Sequenced: peripheral blood. The source of these receptors is a man aged 30 to 39 with COVID-19, enrolled during active disease.

The chain uses TRBV6-5 and TRBJ1-1; TRBD1 is a possible D gene (5 bases). The CDR3 runs 15 residues. Germline V lookup: CDR1 MNHEY, CDR2 SVGAGI. The V and J ends lost 4 bases and 1 base respectively, with 13 bases between them. CDR3 protein: CASSSAGGWNTEAFF. CDR3 DNA: TGTGCCAGCAGTTCCGCCGGGGGGTGGAACACTGAAGCTTTCTTT.

Turning to this clone: This specimen includes other DNA sequences encoding the same CDR3. CDR3 DNA sequence: TGTGCCAGCAGCGTGGGGGGAGGCAACTATGGCTACACCTTC. Encoded protein: CASSVGGGNYGYTF. The chain joins TRBV9 to TRBJ1-2, with D possibly being TRBD1 (5 bases). The length of the CDR3 is 14 residues. CDR1 is SGDLS, CDR2 YYNGEE, per germline. Between the trimmed V and J ends, which lost 2 bases and 2 bases, there was a span of 10 bases.

V usage is TRBV7-9 and J usage is TRBJ1-2; D is undetermined. V lost 4 bases and J 2 bases, leaving 14 bases between the germline ends. The CDR3 length is 15 residues. Germline V gene sequence: CDR1 SEHNR, CDR2 FQNEAQ (reference sequence). The CDR3, as DNA: TGTGCCAGCAGCTCCCTAACCCGGGTCAACTATGGCTACACCTTC. Amino acid sequence: CASSSLTRVNYGYTF.

The chain couples TRBV12-3 or TRBV12-4 to TRBJ2-7; 8 bases agree with TRBD1. The J segment lost 6 bases and the V segment lost 6 bases, leaving 4 bases of the junction unmatched. This CDR3 is built from 12 residues. CDR3 amino acids: CASSTTGVEQYF. DNA of the CDR3: TGTGCCAGCAGCACGACAGGGGTCGAGCAGTACTTC.

The genes are TRBV27 and TRBJ1-6; D is unresolved. Germline CDR1 reads MNHEY; CDR2 reads SMNVEV (reference sequence). V was cut by 6 bases and J by 7 bases, with 13 bases left in between. This CDR3 region has 14 residues. In nucleotides, the CDR3 is TGTGCCAGCAGCCCCAGCGCAAGGAATTCACCCCTCCACTTT. Residues: CASSPSARNSPLHF.

This chain links TRBV6-2 or TRBV6-3 with TRBJ1-1, with 10 bases aligning to TRBD1. This CDR3 comprises 16 residues. Unmatched junction bases numbered 8, after V lost 2 bases and J lost 5 bases. Germline V gene data show CDR1 as MNHEY and CDR2 as SVGEGT. CDR3 amino acids: CASSYTAGTGVTEAFF. In DNA, the CDR3 is TGTGCCAGCAGTTACACCGCCGGGACAGGGGTAACTGAAGCTTTCTTT.

A note on this clone: Other DNA sequences in this specimen translate into the identical CDR3. The chain joins TRBV6-5 to TRBJ1-6; 7 positions match TRBD1. The CDR3 sequence is 15 residues long. Germline V lookup: CDR1 MNHEY, CDR2 SVGAGI. V gave up 0 bases and J gave up 7 bases; unmatched junction bases: 3. The CDR3 loop is CASSYSGTENSPLHF. CDR3 DNA sequence: TGTGCCAGCAGTTACTCCGGGACAGAAAATTCACCCCTCCACTTT.

V usage is TRBV5-5 and J usage is TRBJ2-6; tentative D call: TRBD1 (5 bases). Trimming took off 0 bases at V and 3 bases at J, with 7 bases between the two ends. From germline, CDR1 is SGHKS and CDR2 YYEKEE (reference sequence). This CDR3 comprises 15 residues. The CDR3 DNA is TGTGCCAGCAGCTTGGCAGGGAATGGGGCCAACGTCCTGACTTTC. Translated, it gives CASSLAGNGANVLTF. Complete variable domain (other parts from reference TRBV5-5 and TRBJ2-6): DAGVTQSPTHLIKTRGQQVTLRCSPISGHKSVSWYQQVLGQGPQFIFQYYEKEERGRGNFPDRFSARQFPNYSSELNVNALLLGDSALYLCASSLAGNGANVLTFGAGSRLTVL.

The chain uses TRBV25-1 and TRBJ2-7; weak D call: TRBD2 (6 bases). The CDR3 extends over 13 amino acids. Looked up from germline, CDR1 is MGHDK and CDR2 is SYGVNS. V was trimmed by 6 bases and J by 4 bases, leaving 13 bases between them. CDR3 DNA: TGTGCCAGCAGCGGGGGACGGACTTACGAGCAGTACTTC. Translated, it gives CASSGGRTYEQYF.

This chain joins TRBV5-1 and TRBJ2-7; 12 bases agree with TRBD2. The CDR3 length is 15 residues. Unmatched junction bases numbered 6, after V lost 4 bases and J lost 4 bases. Germline V gene data show CDR1 as SGHRS and CDR2 as YFSETQ. CDR3 amino acids: CASSPLAGGQYEQYF. CDR3 DNA sequence: TGCGCCAGCAGCCCCCTAGCGGGAGGGCAATACGAGCAGTACTTC. The variable domain in full, completed from reference TRBV5-1 and TRBJ2-7, reads KAGVTQTPRYLIKTRGQQVTLSCSPISGHRSVSWYQQTPGQGLQFLFEYFSETQRNKGNFPGRFSGRQFSNSRSEMNVSTLELGDSALYLCASSPLAGGQYEQYFGPGTRLTVT.

The chain couples TRBV7-2 to TRBJ2-3; D is perhaps TRBD1 (5 bases). The CDR3 runs to 16 residues. CDR1 and CDR2 (germline): SGHTA, FQGNSA. Trimming took off 6 bases at V and 0 bases at J, with 16 bases between the two ends. In nucleotides, the CDR3 is TGTGCCAGCAGGGCGCAGCAGGGTTCTAGCACAGATACGCAGTATTTT. This translates into CASRAQQGSSTDTQYF.

This chain connects TRBV7-2 to TRBJ2-5; 8 bases fit TRBD1. The CDR3 is 16 residues long. Germline values: CDR1 SGHTA, CDR2 FQGNSA. V lost 4 bases and J lost 5; bases outside the gene matches: 12. Written as DNA, the CDR3 is TGTGCCAGCAGCTCGCTAGCAGGGGGCGCATGGGAGACCCAGTACTTC. Translated, it gives CASSSLAGGAWETQYF.

The chain is built from TRBV5-1 and TRBJ1-1, with D possibly TRBD1 on 6 matching bases. Trimming cost V 1 base and J 5 bases, with 9 bases left between them. The CDR3 is 13 residues long. CDR1 and CDR2 (germline): SGHRS, YFSETQ. The CDR3 nucleotides are TGCGCCAGCAGCTTGAATACAGGGACTGAAGCTTTCTTT. It is translated as CASSLNTGTEAFF. Complete variable domain (other parts from reference TRBV5-1 and TRBJ1-1): KAGVTQTPRYLIKTRGQQVTLSCSPISGHRSVSWYQQTPGQGLQFLFEYFSETQRNKGNFPGRFSGRQFSNSRSEMNVSTLELGDSALYLCASSLNTGTEAFFGQGTRLTVV.

This sequence joins TRBV7-7 and TRBJ2-2, with D uncertain. Between the trimmed V and J ends, which lost 2 bases and 1 base, there was a span of 11 bases. This CDR3 is 16 amino acids long. Germline CDR1 SSHAT, CDR2 FNYEAQ (reference sequence). CDR3 in DNA: TGTGCCAGCAGCTTACTGACGGGTGGGAACACCGGGGAGCTGTTTTTT. Translated, it gives CASSLLTGGNTGELFF.

This chain uses TRBV7-3 with TRBJ2-7, with D tentatively TRBD1 (6 bases). Trimming stripped 10 bases from V and 4 bases from J, with 17 bases between. The CDR3 covers 13 residues. The V gene's germline CDR1 is SGHTA and CDR2 FQGTGA. CDR3 residues: CATATGFGYEQYF. DNA for the CDR3: TGTGCCACCGCGACAGGTTTCGGTTACGAGCAGTACTTC.

Turning to this clone: Within the sample, other DNA sequences also encode this same CDR3. The chain joins TRBV18 to TRBJ1-1; D is undetermined. Germline V gene data show CDR1 as KGHSH and CDR2 as LQKENI. The CDR3 covers 13 residues. V was trimmed by 2 bases and J by 1 base, leaving 5 bases between them. This CDR3 is CASSPAENTEAFF. The CDR3 bases are TGTGCCAGCTCACCAGCAGAGAACACTGAAGCTTTCTTT.

The chain is built from TRBV7-9 and TRBJ1-1; D gene uncertain. Germline CDR1 SEHNR, CDR2 FQNEAQ (reference sequence). The CDR3 runs 14 residues. The V end was cut by 0 bases, the J end by 1 base, with 6 bases between. CDR3 residues: CASSLASRNTEAFF. The CDR3 bases are TGTGCCAGCAGCTTAGCTAGCAGGAACACTGAAGCTTTCTTT.

The chain recombines TRBV28 with TRBJ2-1; D possibly corresponds to TRBD2 (5 bases). This CDR3 contains 17 residues. Trimming pared 8 bases from V and 0 bases from J, leaving 20 bases between. CDR1 is MDHEN, CDR2 SYDVKM, per germline. For the CDR3, the DNA is TGTGCCAGCGTCCTAGCCGCCCGCCCTAGCTCCTACAATGAGCAGTTCTTC. It yields the protein CASVLAARPSSYNEQFF.